One and the same sample provided the 27 T cell receptor beta chains below, sequenced in a study of vaccination and CD4 T cells after COVID-19. Once obtained from cultured CD4+ T cells, the DNA was sequenced using the Oncomine TCR Beta short-read assay. TCRdb fed the PCR reads into MiXCR, producing one record per CDR3 protein. The sample shows 20,000 to 25,000 distinct CDR3 sequences, about two fifths of them seen only once. No antigen has been assigned to these receptors. The sample's treatment: approximately nine-day PBMC culture with coronavirus spike peptide pools or control peptides (ViraFEST assay). The sample comprised CD4+ T cells from blood, cultured in vitro. These receptors all stem from a human donor who had recovered from COVID-19.

The chain employs TRBV5-1 and TRBJ2-5; possibly TRBD2 for D (5 bases). Germline lookup yields CDR1 SGHRS and CDR2 YFSETQ. V shed 4 bases and J shed 0 bases, with 10 bases lying between them. The CDR3 spans 14 residues. CDR3 in amino acids: CASSHDYYQETQYF. CDR3 DNA sequence: TGCGCCAGCAGCCACGACTACTACCAAGAGACCCAGTACTTC.

V gene TRBV28 combines with J gene TRBJ1-1; 8 bases line up with TRBD1. The germline gives CDR1 MDHEN, CDR2 SYDVKM. The CDR3 has 13 residues. J lost 4 bases, V lost 6 bases, and 4 bases had no gene match. Here the CDR3 reads CASSRQGLTEAFF. The CDR3 nucleotides read TGTGCCAGCAGCCGACAGGGGCTCACTGAAGCTTTCTTT.

The J gene is TRBJ2-7, the V gene TRBV4-2; 11 bases line up with TRBD2. Trimming removed 0 bases from V and 3 bases from J; junction bases left unmatched: 10. The CDR3 has 18 amino acids. Germline CDR1 reads LGHNA; CDR2 reads YNFKEQ. The chain's CDR3 is CASSQDPSTSGGIYEQYF. As DNA, the CDR3 is TGTGCCAGCAGCCAAGATCCGTCTACTAGCGGGGGTATCTACGAGCAGTACTTC.

The rearrangement joins TRBV4-2 to TRBJ2-7; the match to TRBD1 covers 7 bases. Losses at the gene ends were 0 bases for V and 9 bases for J; bases not matched to a gene: 11. From germline, CDR1 is LGHNA and CDR2 YNFKEQ. CDR3 length equals 15 residues. The CDR3 region is CASSQEGQPLRGQYF. In DNA form, the CDR3 reads TGTGCCAGCAGCCAAGAGGGACAGCCTCTACGCGGGCAGTACTTC.

This clonotype was seen a few times. The V call is TRBV27, the J call TRBJ1-6, with D possibly matching TRBD1 (6 bases). V gave up 3 bases and J gave up 7 bases, with 16 bases separating them. The CDR3 consists of 16 residues. Germline lookup yields CDR1 MNHEY and CDR2 SMNVEV (reference sequence). The CDR3 sequence is CASSLLARQGNSPLHF. CDR3 DNA: TGTGCCAGCAGTTTGTTGGCGAGGCAGGGGAATTCACCCCTCCACTTT.

This clonotype turned up a few times. V and J are TRBV7-6 and TRBJ2-1; 12 nucleotides match TRBD1. The germline V gene encodes CDR1 SGHVS and CDR2 FNYEAQ. J gave up 8 bases and V 5 bases, and 4 bases lay outside the gene matches. The CDR3 has 14 residues. In DNA form, the CDR3 reads TGTGCCAGCAGCAAGGGACAGGGGGCCTATGAGCAGTTCTTC. Translation: CASSKGQGAYEQFF.

Only a few counts were recorded for this clonotype. The J gene is TRBJ2-5, the V gene TRBV2; D gene unclear. Germline lookup yields CDR1 SNHLY and CDR2 FYNNEI. Trimming removed 5 bases at V and 2 bases at J, with 9 bases between. The CDR3 has 13 residues. The CDR3 DNA follows: TGTGCCAGCAGTCGAGGATCGCAAGAGACCCAGTACTTC. Encoded protein: CASSRGSQETQYF.

This sequence joins TRBV11-2 and TRBJ1-6; D might be TRBD1 (5 bases). Germline assignment: CDR1 SGHAT and CDR2 FQNNGV. V was trimmed by 2 bases and J by 3 bases, leaving 8 bases between them. The CDR3 contains 15 residues. The CDR3 sequence is CASSLRDGYNSPLHF. For the CDR3, the DNA is TGTGCCAGCAGCTTACGGGACGGCTATAATTCACCCCTCCACTTT.

The J gene is TRBJ2-7, the V gene TRBV28; 7 nucleotides align to TRBD2. J was trimmed by 4 bases and V by 8 bases; bases with no gene match: 11. Germline assignment: CDR1 MDHEN and CDR2 SYDVKM. The CDR3 sequence is 14 residues long. The CDR3: CASSPAGVRYEQYF. CDR3 nucleotide sequence: TGTGCCAGCTCCCCGGCGGGGGTGAGGTACGAGCAGTACTTC.

The rearrangement links TRBV6-4 to TRBJ2-2; D ambiguous. The CDR3 contains 13 residues. V gave up 2 bases and J gave up 6 bases, with 7 bases separating them. Germline lookup yields CDR1 MRHNA and CDR2 SNTAGT. CDR3 nucleotide sequence: TGTGCCAGCAGTGACCAATTGTCCGGGGAGCTGTTTTTT. Its translation is CASSDQLSGELFF.

This clonotype was detected a few times. The V and J genes are TRBV6-1 and TRBJ1-5; D is uncertain. Trimming stripped 2 bases from V and 5 bases from J, with 10 bases between. This CDR3 has 14 amino acids. CDR1 is MNHNS and CDR2 is SASEGT in the germline V gene. The CDR3 nucleotides are TGTGCCAGCAGTGAATTGGGGTTGTATCAGCCCCAGCATTTT. Translated, it gives CASSELGLYQPQHF.

The chain employs TRBV5-1 and TRBJ1-2; TRBD1 agrees at 9 bases. The CDR3 has 13 residues. Germline V gene data show CDR1 as SGHRS and CDR2 as YFSETQ. J lost 2 bases, V lost 4 bases, and 0 bases had no gene match. In DNA, the CDR3 is TGCGCCAGCAGCGGGACAGGGAACTATGGCTACACCTTC. Protein sequence: CASSGTGNYGYTF.

The V and J genes are TRBV25-1 and TRBJ2-6, with D possibly being TRBD1 or TRBD2 (5 bases each). The V end was cut by 4 bases, the J end by 0 bases, with 10 bases between. Germline CDR1 MGHDK, CDR2 SYGVNS. The length of the CDR3 is 16 residues. CDR3 in DNA: TGTGCCAGCAGTGCGGGGCTAGTCTCTGGGGCCAACGTCCTGACTTTC. It is translated as CASSAGLVSGANVLTF.

V is TRBV15 and J is TRBJ2-7; 11 bases agree with TRBD1. The germline V gene has CDR1 LNHNV and CDR2 YYDKDF (reference sequence). Trimming at V came to 5 bases and at J to 3 bases, leaving 0 bases not matched to a gene. The CDR3 has 13 amino acids. CDR3: CATSGTGGYEQYF. The DNA of the CDR3 is TGTGCCACCAGCGGGACAGGGGGCTACGAGCAGTACTTC.

This sequence joins TRBV7-9 and TRBJ2-5, with 8 bases matching TRBD2. The CDR3 runs 17 residues. Germline V lookup: CDR1 SEHNR, CDR2 FQNEAQ (reference sequence). V was pared by 7 bases and J by 5 bases, with 18 bases of the junction left unmatched. The chain's CDR3 is CASNRGRLPGGGETQYF. CDR3 bases: TGTGCCAGCAACCGAGGACGGTTGCCAGGCGGGGGGGAGACCCAGTACTTC.

The sample holds a few counts of this clonotype. The chain recombines TRBV12-3 or TRBV12-4 with TRBJ1-6; 7 positions agree with TRBD1. V shed 7 bases and J 6 bases; nucleotides not matched to a gene: 9. This CDR3 is built from 15 residues. This CDR3 is CASTPRQGPNSPLHF. As DNA, the CDR3 is TGTGCCAGCACCCCCCGACAGGGCCCTAATTCACCCCTCCACTTT.

The chain links TRBV6-2 or TRBV6-3 to TRBJ1-5, with D possibly TRBD1 on 5 matching bases. CDR3 length: 16 residues. V was shortened by 5 bases and J by 6 bases, with 20 bases between the two germline ends. Germline V gene data show CDR1 as MNHEY and CDR2 as SVGEGT. The DNA of the CDR3 is TGTGCCAGCAGTGACCATTCTTATCAGGGAACTCAGCCCCAGCATTTT. Amino acid sequence: CASSDHSYQGTQPQHF.

V is TRBV6-2 or TRBV6-3 and J is TRBJ2-7; D gene ambiguous. The germline V gene has CDR1 MNHEY and CDR2 SVGEGT. The CDR3 has 12 amino acids. Trimming cost V 4 bases and J 7 bases, with 11 bases left between them. In DNA form, the CDR3 reads TGTGCCAGCAGTTGGGGTCTCTGGGAGCAGTACTTC. Translation: CASSWGLWEQYF.

The J gene is TRBJ1-1, the V gene TRBV11-2, with D possibly TRBD1 on 5 matching bases. V was cut by 1 base and J by 8 bases, with 17 bases left in between. The CDR3 extends over 15 amino acids. Germline V gives CDR1 SGHAT, CDR2 FQNNGV. CDR3 amino acids: CASSLVSGGVSEAFF. Written as DNA, the CDR3 is TGTGCCAGCAGCTTAGTATCTGGGGGGGTGTCCGAAGCTTTCTTT.

This chain uses TRBV7-6 with TRBJ2-3; D uncertain. The ends were cut back, 0 bases at V and 4 bases at J, with 11 bases in the middle. This CDR3 contains 15 residues. CDR1 is SGHVS and CDR2 is FNYEAQ in the germline V gene. CDR3 sequence (DNA): TGTGCCAGCAGCTTAGCTGCTACGGTCTCAGATACGCAGTATTTT. Translating gives CASSLAATVSDTQYF.

The rearrangement joins TRBV20-1 to TRBJ2-1, with TRBD2 matching 7 bases. CDR1 and CDR2 (germline): DFQATT, SNEGSKA (reference sequence). Trimming removed 0 bases from V and 4 bases from J; junction bases left unmatched: 9. CDR3 length: 16 residues. The CDR3 spells CSARDPQGGRYNEQFF. The CDR3 coding sequence is TGCAGTGCTAGAGATCCTCAGGGCGGGAGATACAATGAGCAGTTCTTC.

This clonotype was detected a few times. The chain combines TRBV7-3 with TRBJ2-2; tentatively, D is TRBD1 (6 bases). There are 15 residues in the CDR3. Germline lookup yields CDR1 SGHTA and CDR2 FQGTGA. Trimming left V 4 bases short and J 4 bases short, with 13 bases between. CDR3 in DNA: TGTGCCAGCAGCTCCACCGGGACAATCACCGGGGAGCTGTTTTTT. Amino acids: CASSSTGTITGELFF. Supplemented by reference TRBV7-3 and TRBJ2-2, the full variable domain reads GAGVSQTPSNKVTEKGKYVELRCDPISGHTALYWYRQSLGQGPEFLIYFQGTGAADDSGLPNDRFFAVRPEGSVSTLKIQRTERGDSAVYLCASSSTGTITGELFFGEGSRLTVL.

The gene calls are TRBV6-1 and TRBJ1-2, with D perhaps TRBD1 (6 bases). The CDR3 length is 15 residues. Trimming took 5 bases from V and 6 from J, leaving 19 bases between them. Germline loops: CDR1 MNHNS, CDR2 SASEGT. CDR3 sequence: CASSQTGNWGNGYTF. The CDR3 nucleotides read TGTGCCAGCAGTCAAACAGGGAATTGGGGGAATGGCTACACCTTC.

The chain carries TRBV24-1 and TRBJ2-1; 11 nucleotides agree with TRBD2. Per germline, CDR1 KGHDR and CDR2 SFDVKD. The V segment lost 3 bases and the J segment 4 bases; nucleotides outside the gene matches: 1. CDR3 length: 15 residues. The CDR3, as DNA: TGTGCCACCAGTGATGGGACTAGCGGTTACAATGAGCAGTTCTTC. It codes for CATSDGTSGYNEQFF.

This clonotype was counted only a few times. This rearrangement joins TRBV19 to TRBJ2-1; TRBD1 might be the D (5 bases). The CDR3 spans 12 residues. Germline V gene data show CDR1 as LNHDA and CDR2 as SQIVND (reference sequence). Trimming removed 5 bases from V and 7 bases from J, with 9 bases in between. The CDR3 DNA reads as TGTGCCAGTAGTTTAAGGGGAAATGAGCAGTTCTTC. It translates to CASSLRGNEQFF.

The chain uses TRBV27 and TRBJ2-1; 8 bases are a match to TRBD2. The CDR3 contains 16 residues. Germline loops: CDR1 MNHEY, CDR2 SMNVEV (reference sequence). The V gene end was trimmed by 1 base and the J gene end by 2 bases; junction bases not matched to a gene: 4. The CDR3: CASSLYGRGAYNEQFF. DNA for the CDR3: TGTGCCAGCAGTTTATATGGGCGGGGGGCCTACAATGAGCAGTTCTTC.

The rearrangement links TRBV7-6 to TRBJ2-2; D possibly corresponds to TRBD2 (6 bases). V was pared by 0 bases and J by 4 bases, with 12 bases between. CDR1 is SGHVS and CDR2 is FNYEAQ in the germline V gene. The CDR3 runs 16 residues. This chain's CDR3 is CASSLAGAGSTGELFF. DNA for the CDR3: TGTGCCAGCAGCTTAGCCGGGGCGGGGAGCACCGGGGAGCTGTTTTTT.